This T cell receptor beta chain was captured by sequencing in a study of cytomegalovirus exposure and HLA in healthy donors. Overall study: In an early release, HLA-typed donors contributed tens of millions of unique TCR sequences.

Primers: 60 Vbeta forward and 13 Jbeta reverse. Here immunoSEQ multiplex PCR was the method, and the copy in TCRdb shows in-frame clones only, minus some. The sample lists 150,000 to 180,000 clones, around 84% occurring once. Notes on the study in general: Data from an earlier analysis indicated that most TCR beta V segments were productive either about 90% or about 30% of the time.

As regards this clone: Its target is unknown.

This TCR was sampled from a woman in her thirties or forties in good health and CMV-seropositive. Sequencing was performed on PBMCs.

CDR3 loop: CASSSPDRGDYEQYF. CDR3 DNA: TGTGCCAGCAGCTCCCCGGACAGGGGGGACTACGAGCAGTACTTC. The V gene is TRBV7-8, the J gene TRBJ2-7; TRBD1 matches at 10 bases. Germline V gene data show CDR1 as SGHVS and CDR2 as FQNEAQ. This CDR3 comprises 15 residues. V shed 4 bases and J 3 bases; nucleotides not matched to a gene: 6.